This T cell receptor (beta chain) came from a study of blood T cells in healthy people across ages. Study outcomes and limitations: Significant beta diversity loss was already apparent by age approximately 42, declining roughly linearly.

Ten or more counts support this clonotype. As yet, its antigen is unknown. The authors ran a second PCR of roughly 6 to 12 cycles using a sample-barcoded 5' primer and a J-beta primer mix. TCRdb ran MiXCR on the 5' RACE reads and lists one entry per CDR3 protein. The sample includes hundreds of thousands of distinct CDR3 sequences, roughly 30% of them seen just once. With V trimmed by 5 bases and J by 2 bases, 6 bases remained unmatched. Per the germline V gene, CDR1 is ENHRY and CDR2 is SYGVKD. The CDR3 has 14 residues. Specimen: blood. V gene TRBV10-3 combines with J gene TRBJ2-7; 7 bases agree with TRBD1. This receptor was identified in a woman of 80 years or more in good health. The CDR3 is CAISPGQIPYEQYF. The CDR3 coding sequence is TGTGCCATCAGTCCGGGACAGATACCCTACGAGCAGTACTTC.